This T cell receptor beta chain was sequenced during a study of regulatory T cells in long-lasting Graves disease. Arm-PCR of CDR3 regions and iRepertoire HTBI primers were the basis on which TCR beta libraries were built. TCRdb re-analysed the multiplex PCR reads in MiXCR, keeping a single row per CDR3 protein. Here the sample spans 400,000 to 500,000 distinct CDR3 sequences, 15% to 20% being singletons. Notes on the study in general: TRBV28, TRBJ1-2 and TRBJ2-5 were segments that persistent disease favored.

Of note for this clonotype: The antigen remains unidentified.

Regarding time point: newly diagnosed GD, antithyroid drugs for less than 3 months. RNA from PBMCs was the source of the TCR library. The patient group derived from an endocrinology department in Xi'an, China. There are 17 residues in the CDR3. Trimming pared 0 bases from V and 0 bases from J, leaving 14 bases between. Looked up from germline, CDR1 is SGHTA and CDR2 is FQGTGA. The same sample was also used in a study of T cells in Graves' hyperthyroidism and ophthalmopathy.

The J gene is TRBJ1-1, the V gene TRBV7-3, with unresolved D. This receptor was taken from a woman under 30 with Graves disease. The material sequenced was peripheral blood mononuclear cells (PBMCs), taken at new diagnosis, from a patient treated with antithyroid drugs. The DNA of the CDR3 is TGTGCCAGCAGCTTAACTGGCAGCCGGCGGGTGAACACTGAAGCTTTCTTT. This encodes CASSLTGSRRVNTEAFF.